These 20 T cell receptor beta chains came from one sample sequenced in a study of control samples from healthy donors and cancer patients (dated by TCRdb to the early 2020s). The library was generated by the immunoSEQ multiplex PCR assay. The table was pulled from immuneACCESS by TCRdb, which kept in-frame rearrangements only. Such tables lose some clones; where checked, under half of the loss comes from unresolved V genes, and the rest has no known cause. The sample table records around 140,000 clones; 80% to 95% of these occur just once. The ten top clones hold around 5.4% of the sample. The specimen was blood. The source of these receptors is a man between 18 and 35 years old in good health.

This chain links TRBV2 with TRBJ2-1, with D hard to call. Germline CDR1 and CDR2: SNHLY and FYNNEI. V was pared by 7 bases and J by 5 bases, with 15 bases between. This CDR3 spans 14 amino acids. The CDR3 protein is CASINWVMHNEQFF. As DNA, the CDR3 is TGTGCCAGCATTAATTGGGTGATGCACAATGAGCAGTTCTTC.

The chain joins TRBV5-1 to TRBJ2-5, with D unresolved. The germline V and J ends were trimmed by 4 bases and 5 bases, with 15 bases remaining between them. CDR1 is SGHRS and CDR2 is YFSETQ in the germline V gene. CDR3 size: 14 residues. The CDR3 DNA reads TGCGCCAGCAGCCCATACGATTTGGGGGAGACCCAGTACTTC. The encoded protein is CASSPYDLGETQYF.

The rearrangement links TRBV3-1 (or the pseudogene TRBV3-2) to TRBJ2-2; no definite D call. The CDR3 runs 15 residues. Trimming took off 1 base at V and 4 bases at J, with 10 bases between the two ends. CDR1 is LGHDT and CDR2 is YNNKEL in the germline V gene (reference sequence). The CDR3: CASSQAYQLTGELFF. The CDR3, as DNA: TGTGCCAGCAGCCAAGCCTACCAGCTCACCGGGGAGCTGTTTTTT.

The V call is TRBV6-2 or TRBV6-3, the J call TRBJ1-5; unclear D gene. The V gene lost 0 bases and the J gene lost 0 bases, with 9 bases spanning the gap. Germline assignment: CDR1 MNHEY and CDR2 SVGEGT. This CDR3 is built from 16 residues. CDR3 sequence: CASSYSSTYSNQPQHF. CDR3 DNA: TGTGCCAGCAGTTACTCGTCAACCTATAGCAATCAGCCCCAGCATTTT.

V is TRBV15 and J is TRBJ1-3, with D unresolved. CDR1 is LNHNV and CDR2 is YYDKDF in the germline V gene (reference sequence). Trimming took 0 bases from V and 0 from J, leaving 3 bases between them. This CDR3 is built from 14 residues. CDR3 amino acids: CATSREDSGNTIYF. Written as DNA, the CDR3 is TGTGCCACCAGCAGAGAAGACTCTGGAAACACCATATATTTT.

This clone has more than one count but fewer than ten. The CDR3 sequence: CASSLGQTNQPQHF. Written as DNA, the CDR3 is TGTGCCAGCAGCTTAGGACAGACCAATCAGCCCCAGCATTTT. V is TRBV13 and J is TRBJ1-5, with D uncertain. Trimming took 0 bases from V and 3 from J, leaving 6 bases between them. This CDR3 contains 14 residues. Germline V gene lookup returns CDR1 PRHDT and CDR2 FYEKMQ (reference sequence).

V and J are TRBV6-6 and TRBJ1-2; 7 nucleotides line up with TRBD1. The CDR3 has 13 residues. Germline-derived CDR1 and CDR2 are MNHNY and SVGAGI (reference sequence). V lost 6 bases and J lost 5; bases outside the gene matches: 6. The DNA for the CDR3 is TGTGCCAGCAGCCCCGACAGGGAATATGGCTACACCTTC. It encodes CASSPDREYGYTF.

CDR3 DNA: TGTGCCAGCAGCCCTTGGGGCGGGGAAGCTTTCTTT. Its translation: CASSPWGGEAFF. The chain joins TRBV4-2 to TRBJ1-1; a weak D match, TRBD1 (5 bases). Trimming removed 4 bases at V and 8 bases at J, with 11 bases between. The CDR3 loop spans 12 amino acids. Per germline, CDR1 LGHNA and CDR2 YNFKEQ.

The rearrangement uses TRBV3-1 (or the pseudogene TRBV3-2) and TRBJ1-1; no clear D. Per the germline V gene, CDR1 is LGHDT and CDR2 is YNNKEL (reference sequence). This CDR3 comprises 14 residues. V was shortened by 2 bases and J by 3 bases, with 10 bases between the two germline ends. The CDR3 is CASSQSPRHTEAFF. As DNA, the CDR3 is TGTGCCAGCAGCCAATCGCCTCGGCACACTGAAGCTTTCTTT.

V and J are TRBV28 and TRBJ1-2, with D unresolved. Deletions cut 6 bases from V and 4 bases from J, with 9 bases between. Germline lookup yields CDR1 MDHEN and CDR2 SYDVKM. There are 12 residues in the CDR3. DNA of the CDR3: TGTGCCAGCAGCCAAGTGTCCTATGGCTACACCTTC. This codes for CASSQVSYGYTF.

The chain recombines TRBV24-1 with TRBJ1-5; unclear D gene. From germline, CDR1 is KGHDR and CDR2 SFDVKD. V shed 5 bases and J shed 1 base, with 8 bases lying between them. This CDR3 has 14 amino acids. The CDR3 DNA reads TGTGCCACCAGTGTTTCATGGAGCAATCAGCCCCAGCATTTT. This encodes CATSVSWSNQPQHF.

The V and J genes are TRBV6-5 and TRBJ2-7; TRBD1 matches 8 bases. The germline V gene encodes CDR1 MNHEY and CDR2 SVGAGI. The CDR3 has 14 residues. V lost 7 bases and J lost 6; bases outside the gene matches: 11. The CDR3 loop reads CASIDARGRREQYF. CDR3 bases: TGTGCCAGCATAGATGCCAGGGGGCGGCGCGAGCAGTACTTC.

The V and J genes are TRBV11-3 and TRBJ2-3; perhaps TRBD1 as D (5 bases). Germline CDR1 and CDR2: SGHNT and YENEEA. V lost 5 bases and J lost 0, with 9 bases in between. The CDR3 extends over 14 amino acids. The CDR3 loop is CASSRQGSTDTQYF. CDR3 nucleotides: TGTGCCAGCAGCCGCCAGGGAAGCACAGATACGCAGTATTTT.

The rearrangement uses TRBV4-3 and TRBJ2-7; 8 bases are shared with TRBD2. Germline CDR1 and CDR2: LGHNA and YSLEER. Germline trimming cut 0 bases from V and 2 bases from J; bases unmatched to any gene: 3. This CDR3 is 15 amino acids long. This CDR3 reads CASSQDSGKAYEQYF. CDR3 in DNA: TGCGCCAGCAGCCAAGATAGCGGGAAAGCCTACGAGCAGTACTTC.

This rearrangement joins TRBV7-9 to TRBJ2-7, with TRBD1 matching over 11 bases. The V and J ends lost 5 bases and 4 bases, in that order; junction bases with no gene match: 7. The CDR3 length is 15 residues. CDR1 and CDR2 from the germline V gene are SEHNR and FQNEAQ (reference sequence). In DNA, the CDR3 is TGTGCCAGCAGCCTAGGACAGGGGGCTCAGTACGAGCAGTACTTC. Translating gives CASSLGQGAQYEQYF.

This chain uses TRBV7-9 with TRBJ1-2; D not certain. Trimming pared 1 base from V and 5 bases from J, leaving 11 bases between. This CDR3 has 14 residues. From germline, CDR1 is SEHNR and CDR2 FQNEAQ (reference sequence). In DNA form, the CDR3 reads TGTGCCAGCAGCTTAGGGGCGGCGGGTTATGGCTACACCTTC. Protein product: CASSLGAAGYGYTF.

The CDR3 sequence: CASSMSQRAYEQYF. CDR3 nucleotides: TGCGCCAGCAGCATGTCTCAGAGGGCGTACGAGCAGTACTTC. The chain joins TRBV5-1 to TRBJ2-7; possibly TRBD2 for D (5 bases). The germline V and J ends were trimmed by 4 bases and 4 bases, with 15 bases remaining between them. The CDR3 has 14 amino acids. CDR1 and CDR2 (germline): SGHRS, YFSETQ.

The rearrangement joins TRBV9 to TRBJ1-4, with 9 bases lining up with TRBD1. The V gene end was trimmed by 2 bases and the J gene end by 5 bases; junction bases not matched to a gene: 1. Germline lookup yields CDR1 SGDLS and CDR2 YYNGEE. The CDR3 has 14 residues. CDR3 in DNA: TGTGCCAGCAGCGTCGGGACAGGGAATGAAAAACTGTTTTTT. It specifies CASSVGTGNEKLFF.

On this clone: This CDR3 is also generated by other DNA sequences in the sample. The V call is TRBV15, the J call TRBJ1-1, with D possibly matching TRBD1 (6 bases). The CDR3 is 14 residues long. The germline CDR1 and CDR2 sequences are LNHNV and YYDKDF (reference sequence). Trimming took 5 bases from V and 0 from J, leaving 10 bases between them. CDR3 in amino acids: CATSRQALNTEAFF. Here the CDR3 DNA reads TGTGCCACCAGCCGACAGGCGTTGAACACTGAAGCTTTCTTT.

The chain couples TRBV6-6 to TRBJ1-1; D not resolved. The CDR3 runs 14 residues. Germline CDR1 and CDR2: MNHNY and SVGAGI (reference sequence). V lost 4 bases and J 1 base, leaving 10 bases between the germline ends. CDR3 loop: CASSSRASNTEAFF. The CDR3 region has the DNA TGTGCCAGCAGTTCGAGGGCGTCGAACACTGAAGCTTTCTTT.